This TCR beta chain was captured in a study of T cells in Graves' hyperthyroidism and ophthalmopathy. Regarding the study as a whole: By a 13 V-J model, ophthalmopathy was set apart from stable hyperthyroidism.

In this sample, this clonotype turned up a few times. Its antigen is as yet unknown. The patients, who ranged from 18 to 65 in age, presented with newly diagnosed hyperthyroidism lasting under 2 months. Drawn at first hyperthyroidism diagnosis, the blood sample preceded any ophthalmopathy symptoms. Amplified TCR beta CDR3 regions derived from RNA transcripts. The study used the HTBI primer set for a first-round RT-PCR of the TCR CDR3. Each CDR3 protein is one row after TCRdb ran MiXCR on the multiplex PCR reads. Of 270,000 or so distinct CDR3 sequences in the sample, 20% to 25% are singletons; the top ten hold about 30%. CDR3 size: 11 residues. The germline V and J ends were trimmed by 2 bases and 6 bases, with 3 bases remaining between them.

Sequenced: blood. The V gene is TRBV12-3 or TRBV12-4, the J gene TRBJ2-3, with D uncertain. The sequence was obtained from a man aged 35 to 55 with Graves' hyperthyroidism that later progressed to Graves' ophthalmopathy. The CDR3 reads CASSLRDTQYF. The CDR3 region has the DNA TGTGCCAGCAGTTTACGGGATACGCAGTATTTT.